These 5 T cell receptor beta chains were sequenced from one sample in a study of CD8+ T cells in alopecia areata. TCR sequencing used cDNA made by reverse transcription of extracted RNA. Assay: immunoSEQ multiplex PCR; the TCRdb copy retains only in-frame clones and omits some. This sample has roughly 100,000 clones, with around 50% found just once. The source material was CD4+ T cells sorted from blood. These receptors were obtained from a human donor in good health.

This clone showed up just once. This chain links TRBV2 with TRBJ1-6; D ambiguous. V shed 6 bases and J shed 0 bases, with 12 bases lying between them. Looked up from germline, CDR1 is SNHLY and CDR2 is FYNNEI. This CDR3 is built from 16 residues. CDR3 bases: TGTGCCAGCAGGGCTATTGTTAACTCCTATAATTCACCCCTCCACTTT. This gives the protein CASRAIVNSYNSPLHF.

V and J are TRBV4-3 and TRBJ2-5, with D possibly being TRBD1 or TRBD2 (5 bases each). This CDR3 region has 16 residues. Trimming stripped 3 bases from V and 2 bases from J, with 16 bases between. Germline loops: CDR1 LGHNA, CDR2 YSLEER. The CDR3 nucleotides read TGCGCCAGCAGCCAGGCCCCGGGACCATCACAAGAGACCCAGTACTTC. It is translated as CASSQAPGPSQETQYF.

This clone was counted only a few times. V usage is TRBV2 and J usage is TRBJ2-5; 7 bases match TRBD2. Losses at the gene ends were 7 bases for V and 5 bases for J; bases not matched to a gene: 7. The germline V gene has CDR1 SNHLY and CDR2 FYNNEI. The length of the CDR3 is 13 residues. In DNA form, the CDR3 reads TGTGCCAGCAAGTCTAGCGGAGGGGAGACCCAGTACTTC. It specifies CASKSSGGETQYF.

The chain carries TRBV6-1 and TRBJ1-5; 9 bases align to TRBD1. Germline CDR1 reads MNHNS; CDR2 reads SASEGT. Germline trimming cut 4 bases from V and 4 bases from J; bases unmatched to any gene: 14. CDR3 length equals 18 residues. In nucleotides, the CDR3 is TGTGCCAGCAGTGCCCAGACCGGGACAGGGAGACGGAATCAGCCCCAGCATTTT. Residues: CASSAQTGTGRRNQPQHF.

This clone was seen more than once but under ten times. J is TRBJ2-2 and V is TRBV25-1, with D possibly matching TRBD2 (6 bases). The V and J ends lost 4 bases and 5 bases respectively, with 17 bases between them. The germline CDR1 and CDR2 sequences are MGHDK and SYGVNS. This CDR3 has 16 residues. The CDR3 DNA reads TGTGCCAGCAGTGGGATGACTAGTAGAGGTACCGGGGAGCTGTTTTTT. Translating it yields CASSGMTSRGTGELFF.